This T cell receptor beta chain was recovered during a study of cytomegalovirus exposure and HLA in healthy donors. Study-wide points: Relative to equally common others, HLA-associated TCR beta chains showed greater clonal expansion in a later analysis. Follow-up analysis later connected one missense variant in DCLRE1C with trimming of TCR beta V- and J-genes.

Concerning this clone: Antigen: not known.

The PCR contained 60 Vbeta and 13 Jbeta primers. Assay: immunoSEQ multiplex PCR; the TCRdb copy retains only in-frame clones and omits some. The sample contains some 140,000 clones, around 77% of which appear only once. This TCR was sampled from a man in his thirties or forties in good health and CMV-seronegative. Sequenced input: PBMCs.

CDR3 region: CASSQDLSTANTEAFF. The CDR3 coding sequence is TGTGCCAGCAGCCAAGATCTTAGTACAGCGAACACTGAAGCTTTCTTT. The chain is built from TRBV4-2 and TRBJ1-1; unclear D gene. The CDR3 is 16 amino acids. Germline CDR1 reads LGHNA; CDR2 reads YNFKEQ. V was cut by 0 bases and J by 1 base, with 12 bases left in between.